This TCR beta chain was documented in a study of beta chain features in type 1 diabetes. General study points: Junctions at VDJ sites from type 1 diabetes patients had fewer insertions and more deletions.

Concerning this clone itself: Its antigen is unidentified.

The CDR3 length is 14 residues. Trimming removed 6 bases from V and 3 bases from J; junction bases left unmatched: 8. Germline V CDR1 and CDR2: SNHLY, FYNNEI. Expressed TCRB transcripts were sequenced because the entire RNA isolate underwent reverse transcription. This table comes from immunoSEQ multiplex PCR, and its TCRdb copy is limited to in-frame clones, with some not included. The top ten clones hold 0.02% to 0.03% of a sample with over 700,000 clones, 15% to 20% of them seen once. The clonotype was recovered from a woman in her late teens or twenties in good health. This chain connects TRBV2 to TRBJ2-7; 7 nucleotides agree with TRBD1. Input material: naive CD4+ T cells from blood. As DNA, the CDR3 is TGTGCCAGCAGCGGGGACAGCAGAAGCTACGAGCAGTACTTC. It encodes CASSGDSRSYEQYF. Looking up the rest from reference TRBV2 and TRBJ2-7 gives the full variable domain: EPEVTQTPSHQVTQMGQEVILRCVPISNHLYFYWYRQILGQKVEFLVSFYNNEISEKSEIFDDQFSVERPDGSNFTLKIRSTKLEDSAMYFCASSGDSRSYEQYFGPGTRLTVT.